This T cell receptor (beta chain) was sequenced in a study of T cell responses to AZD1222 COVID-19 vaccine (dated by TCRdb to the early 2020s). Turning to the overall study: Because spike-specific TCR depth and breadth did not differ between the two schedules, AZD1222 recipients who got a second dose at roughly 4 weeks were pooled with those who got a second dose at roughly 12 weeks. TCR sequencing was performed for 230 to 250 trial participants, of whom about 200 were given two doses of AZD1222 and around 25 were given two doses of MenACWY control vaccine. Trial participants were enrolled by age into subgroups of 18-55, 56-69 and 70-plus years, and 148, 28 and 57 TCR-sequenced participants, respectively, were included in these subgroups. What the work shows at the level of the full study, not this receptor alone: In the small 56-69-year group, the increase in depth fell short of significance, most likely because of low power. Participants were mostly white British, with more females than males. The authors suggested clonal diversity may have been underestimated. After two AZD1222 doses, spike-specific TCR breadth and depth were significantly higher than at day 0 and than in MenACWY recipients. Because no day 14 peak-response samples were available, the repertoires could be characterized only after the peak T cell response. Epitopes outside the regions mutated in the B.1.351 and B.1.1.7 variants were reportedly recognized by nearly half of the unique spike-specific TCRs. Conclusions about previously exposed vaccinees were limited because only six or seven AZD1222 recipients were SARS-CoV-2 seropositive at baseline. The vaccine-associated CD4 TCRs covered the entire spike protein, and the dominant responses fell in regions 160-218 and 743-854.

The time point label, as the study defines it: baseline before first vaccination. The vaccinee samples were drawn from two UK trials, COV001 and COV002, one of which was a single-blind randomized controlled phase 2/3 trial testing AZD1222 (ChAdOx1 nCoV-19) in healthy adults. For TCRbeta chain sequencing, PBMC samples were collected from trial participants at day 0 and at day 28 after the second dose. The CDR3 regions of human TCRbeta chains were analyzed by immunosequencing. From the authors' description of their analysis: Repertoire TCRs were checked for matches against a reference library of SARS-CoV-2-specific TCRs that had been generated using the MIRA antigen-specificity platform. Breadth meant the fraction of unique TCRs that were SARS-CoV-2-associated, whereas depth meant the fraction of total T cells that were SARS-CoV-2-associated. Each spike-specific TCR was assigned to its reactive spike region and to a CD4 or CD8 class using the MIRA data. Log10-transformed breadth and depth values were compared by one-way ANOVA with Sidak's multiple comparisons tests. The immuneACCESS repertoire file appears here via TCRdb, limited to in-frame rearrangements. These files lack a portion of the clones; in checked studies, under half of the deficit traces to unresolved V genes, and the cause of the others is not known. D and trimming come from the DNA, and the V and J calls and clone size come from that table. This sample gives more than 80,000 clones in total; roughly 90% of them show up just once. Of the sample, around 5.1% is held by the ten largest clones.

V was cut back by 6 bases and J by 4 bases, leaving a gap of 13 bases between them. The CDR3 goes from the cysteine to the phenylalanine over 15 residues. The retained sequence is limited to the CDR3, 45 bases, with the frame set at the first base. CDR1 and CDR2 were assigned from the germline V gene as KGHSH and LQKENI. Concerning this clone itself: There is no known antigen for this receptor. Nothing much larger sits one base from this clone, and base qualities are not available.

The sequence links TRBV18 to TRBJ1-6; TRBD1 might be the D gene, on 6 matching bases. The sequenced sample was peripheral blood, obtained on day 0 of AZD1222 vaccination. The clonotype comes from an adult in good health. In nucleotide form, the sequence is TGTGCCAGCTCTTGGACAGCGGCTTATAATTCACCCCTCCACTTT. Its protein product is CASSWTAAYNSPLHF.